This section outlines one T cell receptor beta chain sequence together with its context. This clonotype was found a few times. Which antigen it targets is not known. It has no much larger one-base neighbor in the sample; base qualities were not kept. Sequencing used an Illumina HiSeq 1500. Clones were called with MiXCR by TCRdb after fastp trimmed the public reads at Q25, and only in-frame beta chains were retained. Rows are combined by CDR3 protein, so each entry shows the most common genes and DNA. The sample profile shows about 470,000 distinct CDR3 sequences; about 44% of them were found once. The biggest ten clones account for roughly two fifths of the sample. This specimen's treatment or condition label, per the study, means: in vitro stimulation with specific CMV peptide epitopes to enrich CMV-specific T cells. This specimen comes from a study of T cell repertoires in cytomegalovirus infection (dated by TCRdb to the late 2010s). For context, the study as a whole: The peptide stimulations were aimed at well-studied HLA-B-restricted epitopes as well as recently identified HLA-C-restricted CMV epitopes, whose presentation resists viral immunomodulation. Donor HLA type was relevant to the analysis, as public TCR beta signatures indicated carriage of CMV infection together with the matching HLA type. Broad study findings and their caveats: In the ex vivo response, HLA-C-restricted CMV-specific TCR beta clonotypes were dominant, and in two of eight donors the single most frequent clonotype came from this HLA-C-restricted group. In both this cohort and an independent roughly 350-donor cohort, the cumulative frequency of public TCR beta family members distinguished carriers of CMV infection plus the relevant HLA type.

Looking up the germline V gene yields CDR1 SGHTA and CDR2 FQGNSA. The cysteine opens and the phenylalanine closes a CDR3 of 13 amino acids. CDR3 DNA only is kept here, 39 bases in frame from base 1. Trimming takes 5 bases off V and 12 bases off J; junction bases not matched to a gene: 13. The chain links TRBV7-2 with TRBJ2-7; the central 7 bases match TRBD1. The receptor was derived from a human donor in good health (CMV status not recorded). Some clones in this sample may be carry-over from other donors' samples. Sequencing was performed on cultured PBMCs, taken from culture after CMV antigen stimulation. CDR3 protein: CASSETTRDSLYF. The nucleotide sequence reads TGTGCCAGCAGCGAAACGACCCGGGACAGCCTGTACTTC.